This T cell receptor (beta chain) stems from a study of tumor and adjacent non-tumor tissue in lung cancer. Study details: The patients, some ten men and about 5 women, were about 30 to 76 with stage I to III disease. Findings and caveats of the study: Normal lung showed higher cumulative top 100 clone frequency than tumor. TCR diversity was significantly greater in tumor than normal lung tissue.

The library came from three nested PCR rounds adapted from ARM-PCR protocols. Each CDR3 protein gets one entry after TCRdb re-called the multiplex PCR reads with MiXCR. The sample includes about 110,000 distinct CDR3 sequences, 84% of them seen just once. Details on this clonotype: What it recognizes is unknown. Sequence at one end of the junction differs from germline and may be a read error.

Germline V gene lookup returns CDR1 SGHAT and CDR2 FQNNGV. This CDR3 spans 15 amino acids. This sample's RNA came from whole unsorted tissue. The source is a man between 65 and 85 years old with non-small cell lung cancer. The chain combines TRBV11-2 with TRBJ1-1; no reliable D call. Sample: lung tumor tissue. Here the CDR3 DNA reads TGTGCCAGCAGCCTCGCCAATTCAAGGAACAATGAAGCTATCTTT. It specifies CASSLANSRNNEAIF.